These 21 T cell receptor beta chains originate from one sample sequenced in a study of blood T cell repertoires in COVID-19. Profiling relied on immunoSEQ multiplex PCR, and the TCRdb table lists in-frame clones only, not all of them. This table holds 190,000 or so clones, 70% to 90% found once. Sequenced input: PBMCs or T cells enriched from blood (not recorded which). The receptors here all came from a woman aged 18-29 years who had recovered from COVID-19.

DNA of the CDR3: TGTGCCAGCAGAAGGGGGCGGAACACTGAAGCTTTCTTT. Its protein product is CASRRGRNTEAFF. The chain carries TRBV12-3 or TRBV12-4 and TRBJ1-1, with 7 positions matching TRBD1. CDR3 length equals 13 residues. J lost 1 base, V lost 6 bases, and 2 bases had no gene match.

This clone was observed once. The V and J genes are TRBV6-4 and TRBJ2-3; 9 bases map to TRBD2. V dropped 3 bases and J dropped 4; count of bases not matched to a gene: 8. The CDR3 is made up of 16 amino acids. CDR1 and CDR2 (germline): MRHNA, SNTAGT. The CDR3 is CASSENSGGQADTQYF. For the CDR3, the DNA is TGTGCCAGCAGTGAAAATAGCGGGGGCCAAGCAGATACGCAGTATTTT.

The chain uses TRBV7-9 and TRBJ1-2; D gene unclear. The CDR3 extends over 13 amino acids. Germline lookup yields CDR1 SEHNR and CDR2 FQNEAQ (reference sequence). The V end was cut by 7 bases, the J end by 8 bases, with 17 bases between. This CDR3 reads CASILDGPGGYTF. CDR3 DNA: TGTGCCAGCATCCTGGATGGTCCGGGAGGCTACACCTTC.

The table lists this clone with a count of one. The DNA of the CDR3 is TGTGCTAGTGGTTTGCAACTTACTTCTTCTAACTATGGCTACACCTTC. Amino acids: CASGLQLTSSNYGYTF. This sequence joins TRBV12-5 and TRBJ1-2, with D hard to call. Germline values: CDR1 LGHNT, CDR2 FRNRAP. V lost 2 bases and J 0 bases, leaving 13 bases between the germline ends. This CDR3 is built from 16 residues.

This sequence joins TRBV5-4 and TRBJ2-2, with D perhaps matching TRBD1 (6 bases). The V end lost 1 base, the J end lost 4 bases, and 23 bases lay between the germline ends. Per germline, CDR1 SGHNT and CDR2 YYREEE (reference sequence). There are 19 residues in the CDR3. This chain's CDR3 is CASSLKIGEGTYLTGELFF. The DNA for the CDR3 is TGTGCCAGCAGCTTGAAGATAGGAGAGGGGACATATCTCACCGGGGAGCTGTTTTTT.

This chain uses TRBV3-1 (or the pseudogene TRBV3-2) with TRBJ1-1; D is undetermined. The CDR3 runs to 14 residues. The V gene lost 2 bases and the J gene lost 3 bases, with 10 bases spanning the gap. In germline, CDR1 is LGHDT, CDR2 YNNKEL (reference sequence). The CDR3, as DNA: TGTGCCAGCAGCCAAATTGACGCGGACACTGAAGCTTTCTTT. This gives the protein CASSQIDADTEAFF.

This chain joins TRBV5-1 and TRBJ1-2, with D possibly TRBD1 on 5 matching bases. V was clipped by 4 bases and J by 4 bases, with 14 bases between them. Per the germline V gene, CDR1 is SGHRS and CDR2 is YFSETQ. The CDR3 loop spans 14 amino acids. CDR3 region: CASSGRAGTYGYTF. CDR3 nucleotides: TGCGCCAGCAGCGGACGGGCGGGGACCTATGGCTACACCTTC.

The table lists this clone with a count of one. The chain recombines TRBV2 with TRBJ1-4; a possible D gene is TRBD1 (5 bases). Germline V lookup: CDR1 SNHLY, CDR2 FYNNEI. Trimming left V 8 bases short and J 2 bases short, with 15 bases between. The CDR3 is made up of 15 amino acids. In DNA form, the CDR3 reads TGTGCCAGCCGACAGAACTCAGCGACTAATGAAAAACTGTTTTTT. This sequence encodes CASRQNSATNEKLFF.

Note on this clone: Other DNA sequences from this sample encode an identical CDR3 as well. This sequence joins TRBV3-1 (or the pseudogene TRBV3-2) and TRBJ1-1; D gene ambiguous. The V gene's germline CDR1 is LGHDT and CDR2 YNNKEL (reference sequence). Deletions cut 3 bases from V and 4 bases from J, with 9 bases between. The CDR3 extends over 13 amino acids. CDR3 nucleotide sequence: TGTGCCAGCAGCCAGGGTCGGAGCACTGAAGCTTTCTTT. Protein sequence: CASSQGRSTEAFF.

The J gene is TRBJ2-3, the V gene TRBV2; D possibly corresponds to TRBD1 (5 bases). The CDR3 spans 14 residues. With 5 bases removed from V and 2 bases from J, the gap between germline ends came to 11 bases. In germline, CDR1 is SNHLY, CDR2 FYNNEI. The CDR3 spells CASSRPRATDTQYF. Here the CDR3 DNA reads TGTGCCAGCAGTCGTCCCAGGGCCACAGATACGCAGTATTTT. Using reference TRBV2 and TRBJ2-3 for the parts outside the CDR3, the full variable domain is EPEVTQTPSHQVTQMGQEVILRCVPISNHLYFYWYRQILGQKVEFLVSFYNNEISEKSEIFDDQFSVERPDGSNFTLKIRSTKLEDSAMYFCASSRPRATDTQYFGPGTRLTVL.

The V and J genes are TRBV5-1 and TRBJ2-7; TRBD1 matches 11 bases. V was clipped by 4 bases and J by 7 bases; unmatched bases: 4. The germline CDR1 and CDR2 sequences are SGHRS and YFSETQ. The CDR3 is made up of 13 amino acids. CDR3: CASSLDRGLEQYF. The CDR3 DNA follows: TGCGCCAGCAGCCTGGACAGGGGGCTTGAGCAGTACTTC.

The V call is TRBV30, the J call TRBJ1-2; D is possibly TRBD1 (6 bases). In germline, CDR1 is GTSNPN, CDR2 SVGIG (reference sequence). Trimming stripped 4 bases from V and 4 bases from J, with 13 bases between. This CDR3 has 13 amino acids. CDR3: CAWTQGRIYGYTF. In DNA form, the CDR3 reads TGTGCCTGGACCCAGGGGCGCATCTATGGCTACACCTTC.

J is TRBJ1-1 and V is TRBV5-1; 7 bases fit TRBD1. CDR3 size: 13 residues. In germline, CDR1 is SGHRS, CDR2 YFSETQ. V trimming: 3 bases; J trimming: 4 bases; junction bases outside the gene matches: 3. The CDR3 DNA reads TGCGCCAGCAGCTCCTCAGGGGGCACTGAAGCTTTCTTT. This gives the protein CASSSSGGTEAFF.

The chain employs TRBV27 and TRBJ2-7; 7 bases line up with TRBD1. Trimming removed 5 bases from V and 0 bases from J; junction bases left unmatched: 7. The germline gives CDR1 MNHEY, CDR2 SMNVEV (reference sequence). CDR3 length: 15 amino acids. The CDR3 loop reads CASSIQGLSSYEQYF. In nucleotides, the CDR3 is TGTGCCAGCAGTATACAGGGGCTAAGCTCCTACGAGCAGTACTTC.

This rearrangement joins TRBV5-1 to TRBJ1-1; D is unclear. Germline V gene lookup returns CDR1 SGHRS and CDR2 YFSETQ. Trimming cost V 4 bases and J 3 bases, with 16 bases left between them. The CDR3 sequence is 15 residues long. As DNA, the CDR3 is TGCGCCAGCAGCCCAGCATTCGGCCGGGACACTGAAGCTTTCTTT. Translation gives CASSPAFGRDTEAFF.

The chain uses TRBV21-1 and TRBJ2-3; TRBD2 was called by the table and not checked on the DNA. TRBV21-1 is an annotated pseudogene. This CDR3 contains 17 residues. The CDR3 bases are TGTGCCAGCAGCAAAGTAGCGGGAGGCGGGCACACAGATACGCAGTATTTT. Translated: CASSKVAGGGHTDTQYF.

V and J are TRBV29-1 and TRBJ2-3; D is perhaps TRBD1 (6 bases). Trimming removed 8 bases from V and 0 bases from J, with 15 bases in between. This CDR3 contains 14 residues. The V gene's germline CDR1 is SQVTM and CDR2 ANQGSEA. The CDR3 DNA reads TGCAGCTCACAACACAGGGCTAGCACAGATACGCAGTATTTT. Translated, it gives CSSQHRASTDTQYF.

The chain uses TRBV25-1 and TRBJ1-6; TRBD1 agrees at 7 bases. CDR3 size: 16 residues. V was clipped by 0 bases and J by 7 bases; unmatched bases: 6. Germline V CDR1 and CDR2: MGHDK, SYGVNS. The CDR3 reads CASSEYLGQINSPLHF. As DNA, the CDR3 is TGTGCCAGCAGTGAATATTTGGGACAGATCAATTCACCCCTCCACTTT.

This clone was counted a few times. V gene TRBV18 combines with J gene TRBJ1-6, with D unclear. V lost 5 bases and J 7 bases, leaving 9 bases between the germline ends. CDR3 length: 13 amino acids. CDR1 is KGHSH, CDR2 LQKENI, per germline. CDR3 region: CASSEGLNSPLHF. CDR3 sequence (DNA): TGTGCCAGCTCAGAGGGTCTCAATTCACCCCTCCACTTT.

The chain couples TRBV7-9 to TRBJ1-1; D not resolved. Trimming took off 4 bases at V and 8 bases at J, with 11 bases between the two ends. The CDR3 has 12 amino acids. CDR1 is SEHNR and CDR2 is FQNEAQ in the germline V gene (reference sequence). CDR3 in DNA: TGTGCCAGCAGCTCCCGTGAGTCGGAAGCTTTCTTT. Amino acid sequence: CASSSRESEAFF.

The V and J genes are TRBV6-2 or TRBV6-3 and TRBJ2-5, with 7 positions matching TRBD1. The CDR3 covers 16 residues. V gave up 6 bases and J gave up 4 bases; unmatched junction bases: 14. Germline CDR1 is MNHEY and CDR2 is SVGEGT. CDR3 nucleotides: TGTGCCAGCAGCAAAACTCATGACAGGGCAGGAGAGACCCAGTACTTC. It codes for CASSKTHDRAGETQYF.